This is a list of T cell receptor beta chains from one sample in a study of cytomegalovirus exposure and HLA in healthy donors. Some clones are missing from TCRdb's copy, which holds only in-frame ones; the method was immunoSEQ multiplex PCR. The profile shows 250,000 or so clones, 85% to 90% of them singletons. The sequenced sample was PBMCs. The receptors here all came from a young woman in good health and CMV-seronegative. Both conserved end residues are part of each CDR3. D genes are given only for firm matches. Size values are once, few and many counts, or a class for expanded clones, and some rows have none.

>.|.|TRBJ1-6|TRBV4-3|16
CASSPREGFYNSPLHF
TGCGCCAGCAGCCCTCGGGAGGGATTTTATAATTCACCCCTCCACTTT
>.|.|TRBJ2-1|TRBV11-3|15
CASSLDRVSYNEQFF
TGTGCCAGCAGCTTAGACAGGGTTTCCTACAATGAGCAGTTCTTC
>TRBD1|.|TRBJ1-5|TRBV4-1|16
CASRPQVSGGDQPQHF
TGCGCCAGCAGACCCCAAGTTTCAGGGGGCGATCAGCCCCAGCATTTT
>TRBD1|.|TRBJ2-3|TRBV28|19
CASSFGTGTLGVSTDTQYF
TGTGCCAGCAGCTTCGGGACAGGGACTCTGGGGGTTAGCACAGATACGCAGTATTTT
>.|.|TRBJ1-5|TRBV5-1|15
CASSLSGLSNQPQHF
TGCGCCAGCAGCTTGTCCGGTCTGAGCAATCAGCCCCAGCATTTT
>.|few|TRBJ1-6|TRBV2|16
CASVRIRGLINSPLHF
TGTGCCAGCGTAAGGATAAGGGGTCTCATCAATTCACCCCTCCACTTT
>.|few|TRBJ2-1|TRBV6-4|13
CASSEGANNEQFF
TGTGCCAGCAGTGAGGGAGCAAACAATGAGCAGTTCTTC
>.|.|TRBJ1-3|TRBV28|14
CASSLDFSGNTIYF
TGTGCCAGCAGTTTGGACTTCTCTGGAAACACCATATATTTT
>.|.|TRBJ1-5|TRBV7-2|15
CASSTEDRWSQPQHF
TGTGCCAGCAGCACGGAGGACAGATGGAGTCAGCCCCAGCATTTT
>TRBD1|.|TRBJ1-2|TRBV7-9|14
CASSPRQGKDGYTF
TGTGCCAGCAGCCCTAGACAGGGAAAGGATGGCTACACCTTC
>.|.|TRBJ2-2|TRBV18|16
CASSPPESAVAGELFF
TGTGCCAGCTCACCACCGGAGTCAGCGGTGGCCGGGGAGCTGTTTTTT
>.|.|TRBJ1-1|TRBV7-2|14
CASSSYQLNTEAFF
TGTGCCAGCAGCTCTTATCAGTTGAACACTGAAGCTTTCTTT
>.|.|TRBJ1-2|TRBV19|14
CASKAAGRNYGYTF
TGTGCCAGTAAAGCGGCCGGGCGCAACTATGGCTACACCTTC
>TRBD2|.|TRBJ2-2|TRBV7-8|19
CASSSHRLAGGTNTGELFF
TGTGCCAGCAGCTCGCACCGGCTAGCGGGGGGAACGAACACCGGGGAGCTGTTTTTT
>.|.|TRBJ1-1|TRBV7-3|15
CASSLSGQEGTEAFF
TGTGCCAGCAGCTTAAGCGGTCAAGAGGGCACTGAAGCTTTCTTT
>.|once|TRBJ2-3|TRBV29-1|14
CSVQLEAETDTQYF
TGCAGCGTACAACTTGAGGCGGAGACAGATACGCAGTATTTT
>.|few|TRBJ1-5|TRBV28|14
CASSLGQVDQPQHF
TGTGCCAGCAGTTTGGGGCAAGTCGATCAGCCCCAGCATTTT
>.|.|TRBJ1-1|TRBV5-8|14
CASSLWEGTAEAFF
TGTGCCAGCAGCTTGTGGGAGGGGACGGCTGAAGCTTTCTTT
>TRBD2|.|TRBJ2-1|TRBV7-2|17
CASSSGTSGRSYNEQFF
TGTGCCAGCAGCTCGGGGACTAGCGGACGCTCCTACAATGAGCAGTTCTTC
>.|.|TRBJ1-1|TRBV10-3|14
CAITPTSQGAEAFF
TGTGCCATCACCCCAACGAGCCAGGGTGCTGAAGCTTTCTTT
>TRBD2|.|TRBJ2-3|TRBV15|18
CATSRLAWTSGDTDTQYF
TGTGCCACCAGCAGACTTGCCTGGACTAGCGGGGACACAGATACGCAGTATTTT
>.|.|TRBJ1-5|TRBV7-8|17
CASSQESGGWGNQPQHF
TGTGCCAGCAGTCAAGAGAGCGGGGGATGGGGCAATCAGCCCCAGCATTTT
>.|.|TRBJ1-2|TRBV6-5|13
CASSYRRGGGYTF
TGTGCCAGCAGTTACAGGAGGGGAGGAGGCTACACCTTC
>.|.|TRBJ1-3|TRBV7-2|15
CASSLGQGAGNTIYF
TGTGCCAGCAGCTTAGGGCAGGGCGCCGGAAACACCATATATTTT
>.|once|TRBJ2-2|TRBV27|14
CASSLTFNTGELFF
TGTGCCAGCAGTTTAACTTTTAACACCGGGGAGCTGTTTTTT
>.|once|TRBJ2-7|TRBV14|12
CASSPGTYEQYF
TGTGCCAGCAGTCCCGGGACCTACGAGCAGTACTTC
>.|.|TRBJ1-6|TRBV28|15
CASHSGFGGDSPLHF
TGTGCCAGCCACAGTGGGTTTGGAGGGGATTCACCCCTCCACTTT
>.|.|TRBJ1-1|TRBV5-8|13
CASSLVTRGEAFF
TGTGCCAGCAGCCTCGTTACACGGGGTGAAGCTTTCTTT
>.|.|TRBJ2-3|TRBV18|13
CASTERSTDTQYF
TGTGCCAGTACTGAACGGAGCACAGATACGCAGTATTTT
>.|.|TRBJ1-1|TRBV6-5|13
CASSYPGGTEAFF
TGTGCCAGCAGTTACCCCGGTGGCACTGAAGCTTTCTTT
>.|.|TRBJ1-5|TRBV7-2|12
CASSLNQQPQHF
TGTGCCAGCAGCTTAAATCAACAGCCCCAGCATTTT
>TRBD1|.|TRBJ1-5|TRBV2|15
CASRDTGVVDQPQHF
TGTGCCAGCAGGGATACAGGGGTCGTCGATCAGCCCCAGCATTTT
>TRBD1|.|TRBJ1-2|TRBV4-1|14
CASSQVGTAYGYTF
TGCGCCAGCAGCCAAGTCGGGACAGCCTATGGCTACACCTTC
>.|.|TRBJ2-1|TRBV29-1|17
CSVAGYSTSGRYNEQFF
TGCAGCGTTGCGGGCTACTCTACGAGCGGACGGTACAATGAGCAGTTCTTC
>.|.|TRBJ2-1|TRBV30|14
CAWPTPGHDNEQFF
TGTGCCTGGCCCACTCCGGGACATGACAATGAGCAGTTCTTC
>.|.|TRBJ2-2|TRBV19|14
CASKITGFTGELFF
TGTGCCAGTAAGATTACGGGTTTCACCGGGGAGCTGTTTTTT
>.|.|TRBJ2-3|TRBV9|15
CASSVGLQRKDTQYF
TGTGCCAGCAGCGTAGGGCTGCAGCGAAAGGATACGCAGTATTTT
>.|.|TRBJ1-2|TRBV6-5|13
CASSDDLDRAYTF
TGTGCCAGCAGCGACGACCTAGACAGAGCCTACACCTTC
>TRBD2|.|TRBJ2-3|TRBV5-1|15
CASSLVGRDTDTQYF
TGCGCCAGCAGCTTGGTCGGGAGGGACACAGATACGCAGTATTTT